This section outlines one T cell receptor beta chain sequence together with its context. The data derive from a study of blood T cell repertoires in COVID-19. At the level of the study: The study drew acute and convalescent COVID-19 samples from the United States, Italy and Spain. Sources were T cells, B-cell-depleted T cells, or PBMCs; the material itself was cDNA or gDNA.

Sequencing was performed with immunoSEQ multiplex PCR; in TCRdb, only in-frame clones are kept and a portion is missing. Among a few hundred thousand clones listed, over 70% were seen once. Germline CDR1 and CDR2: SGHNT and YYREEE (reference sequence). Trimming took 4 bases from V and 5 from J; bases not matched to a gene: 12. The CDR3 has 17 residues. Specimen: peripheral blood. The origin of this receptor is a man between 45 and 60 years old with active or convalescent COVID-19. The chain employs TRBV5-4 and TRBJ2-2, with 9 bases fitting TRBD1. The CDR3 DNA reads TGTGCCAGCAGCCCTGCTTCCGGGACAGGGAGGACCGGGGAGCTGTTTTTT. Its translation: CASSPASGTGRTGELFF.